Listed here are 30 T cell receptor beta chains from one sample, sequenced in a study of blood T cell repertoires in COVID-19. Method: immunoSEQ multiplex PCR; TCRdb's copy keeps in-frame clones and lacks some. The table records 150,000 to 200,000 clones, 86% of them present only once. Sequencing input: peripheral blood. Every receptor here comes from a woman in her 70s with acute or convalescent COVID-19.

This clone was picked up a small number of times. Other DNA sequences within the sample encode an identical CDR3. The V gene is TRBV5-1, the J gene TRBJ1-4; D is uncertain. CDR1 and CDR2 from the germline V gene are SGHRS and YFSETQ. The ends were cut back, 0 bases at V and 0 bases at J, with 6 bases in the middle. The CDR3 runs 15 residues. The DNA for the CDR3 is TGCGCCAGCAGCTTGGCCCGCGCAACTAATGAAAAACTGTTTTTT. Translated: CASSLARATNEKLFF.

The chain is built from TRBV27 and TRBJ2-5, with D unclear. The CDR3 consists of 14 residues. V was cut by 3 bases and J by 1 base, with 9 bases left in between. Germline lookup yields CDR1 MNHEY and CDR2 SMNVEV (reference sequence). In nucleotides, the CDR3 is TGTGCCAGCAGTTTGAGAAGATTCCAAGAGACCCAGTACTTC. It specifies CASSLRRFQETQYF.

This clone was seen a handful of times. V and J are TRBV10-3 and TRBJ1-2; D ambiguous. Trimming pared 8 bases from V and 8 bases from J, leaving 18 bases between. The CDR3 is made up of 13 amino acids. In germline, CDR1 is ENHRY, CDR2 SYGVKD. CDR3 DNA sequence: TGTGCCATCGGGGTCAGAGGAGGAGAGGGCTACACCTTC. This translates into CAIGVRGGEGYTF.

V usage is TRBV6-5 and J usage is TRBJ1-1; no reliable D call. The CDR3 has 15 residues. CDR1 and CDR2 from the germline V gene are MNHEY and SVGAGI. V was trimmed by 2 bases and J by 0 bases, leaving 10 bases between them. The CDR3 protein is CASSYTTGMNTEAFF. In DNA form, the CDR3 reads TGTGCCAGCAGTTACACGACGGGGATGAACACTGAAGCTTTCTTT.

This clone was found many times. J is TRBJ1-1 and V is TRBV7-8, with a possible D match to TRBD1 (5 bases). This CDR3 comprises 11 residues. With 1 base removed from V and 11 bases from J, the gap between germline ends came to 8 bases. The germline V gene has CDR1 SGHVS and CDR2 FQNEAQ. The CDR3 loop reads CASSLGRVAFF. The DNA for the CDR3 is TGTGCCAGCAGCTTAGGCAGGGTTGCTTTCTTT. The complete variable domain, with remaining parts taken from reference TRBV7-8 and TRBJ1-1, reads GAGVSQSPRYKVAKRGQDVALRCDPISGHVSLFWYQQALGQGPEFLTYFQNEAQLDKSGLPSDRFFAERPEGSVSTLKIQRTQQEDSAVYLCASSLGRVAFFGQGTRLTVV.

The rearrangement links TRBV5-8 to TRBJ1-1, with TRBD1 matching over 7 bases. The CDR3 has 13 residues. After removal of 5 bases from V and 3 bases from J, the junction contained 4 bases not matched to a gene. CDR1 is SGHTS and CDR2 is YDEGEE in the germline V gene. CDR3 nucleotides: TGTGCCAGCAGACCCCAGGGGGACACTGAAGCTTTCTTT. Protein: CASRPQGDTEAFF.

This chain uses TRBV6-2 or TRBV6-3 with TRBJ2-3, with 10 bases identical to TRBD2. Germline values: CDR1 MNHEY, CDR2 SVGEGT. The J segment lost 8 bases and the V segment lost 2 bases, leaving 4 bases of the junction unmatched. The CDR3 covers 14 residues. As DNA, the CDR3 is TGTGCCAGCAGTTACAGCGGGAGGGCCCGTACGCAGTATTTT. This codes for CASSYSGRARTQYF.

The chain combines TRBV6-5 with TRBJ2-1, with 10 bases lining up with TRBD2. Looked up from germline, CDR1 is MNHEY and CDR2 is SVGAGI. This CDR3 has 14 residues. V lost 7 bases to trimming and J lost 6 bases; unmatched junction nucleotides: 6. CDR3 in DNA: TGTGCCAGCACTCCGGGACTAGCGAGCAATGAGCAGTTCTTC. Its translation: CASTPGLASNEQFF.

The chain uses TRBV29-1 and TRBJ1-2; D is unresolved. Germline loops: CDR1 SQVTM, CDR2 ANQGSEA. The CDR3 has 12 residues. V shed 7 bases and J shed 8 bases, with 17 bases lying between them. CDR3: CSAGIGREGYTF. CDR3 nucleotide sequence: TGCAGCGCTGGGATCGGACGGGAGGGCTACACCTTC.

The J gene is TRBJ2-1, the V gene TRBV18; D is ambiguous. CDR1 KGHSH and CDR2 LQKENI come from the germline V gene. V gave up 3 bases and J gave up 6 bases, with 15 bases separating them. CDR3 length: 15 residues. The CDR3 nucleotides read TGTGCCAGCTCACCGAACAGCCGTGGTGCCAATGAGCAGTTCTTC. Translation: CASSPNSRGANEQFF.

The rearrangement joins TRBV3-1 (or the pseudogene TRBV3-2) to TRBJ1-5; the match to TRBD1 covers 10 bases. V lost 1 base, J lost 5 bases, and 5 bases stayed unmatched. CDR3 length: 16 residues. CDR1 is LGHDT, CDR2 YNNKEL, per germline (reference sequence). Here the CDR3 reads CASSQAGQGGDQPQHF. DNA for the CDR3: TGTGCCAGCAGCCAAGCAGGACAGGGGGGGGATCAGCCCCAGCATTTT.

The chain has TRBV5-6 and TRBJ1-1, with a possible D match to TRBD1 (5 bases). V shed 0 bases and J shed 6 bases, with 15 bases lying between them. The CDR3 covers 15 residues. Germline CDR1 SGHDT, CDR2 YYEEEE. CDR3 residues: CASSLVPGSTSEAFF. The CDR3 DNA reads as TGTGCCAGCAGCTTGGTTCCAGGGTCAACTTCTGAAGCTTTCTTT.

The chain is built from TRBV7-9 and TRBJ1-2; TRBD1 agrees at 8 bases. The V gene end was trimmed by 4 bases and the J gene end by 4 bases; junction bases not matched to a gene: 8. Germline CDR1 reads SEHNR; CDR2 reads FQNEAQ (reference sequence). This CDR3 is 15 amino acids long. CDR3 coding DNA: TGTGCCAGCAGCTCGAAACAGGGGGTATCCTATGGCTACACCTTC. Amino acid sequence: CASSSKQGVSYGYTF.

CDR3 sequence reads: CASSLYGGLANTGELFF. CDR3 DNA sequence: TGCGCCAGCAGCTTGTACGGGGGGCTAGCGAACACCGGGGAGCTGTTTTTT. The rearrangement uses TRBV5-1 and TRBJ2-2; possibly TRBD2 for D (7 bases). Germline assignment: CDR1 SGHRS and CDR2 YFSETQ. The CDR3 is made up of 17 amino acids. V lost 1 base and J 0 bases, leaving 13 bases between the germline ends.

The chain uses TRBV12-3 or TRBV12-4 and TRBJ1-4, with 9 nucleotides matching TRBD1. The junction had 3 bases not matched to a gene; V was cut back by 8 bases and J by 5 bases. This CDR3 comprises 13 residues. The CDR3 is CASQTGGNEKLFF. CDR3 sequence (DNA): TGTGCCAGCCAGACAGGGGGGAATGAAAAACTGTTTTTT.

The J gene is TRBJ2-5, the V gene TRBV11-1; tentatively, D is TRBD1 (6 bases). Germline loops: CDR1 SGHAT, CDR2 FQDESV (reference sequence). This CDR3 contains 14 residues. Trimming shortened V by 4 bases and J by 1 base, and 10 bases separated the two germline ends. The chain's CDR3 is CASSSRDTQETQYF. The DNA of the CDR3 is TGTGCCAGCAGCTCCCGGGACACCCAAGAGACCCAGTACTTC.

The J gene is TRBJ2-4, the V gene TRBV2; 9 positions match TRBD2. Germline V gene data show CDR1 as SNHLY and CDR2 as FYNNEI. The CDR3 consists of 14 residues. The trim removed 0 bases at V and 7 bases at J, leaving 1 base unmatched. Written as DNA, the CDR3 is TGTGCCAGCAGTGAAGCGCGGGGGGGTAACATTCAGTACTTC. Its translation: CASSEARGGNIQYF.

V usage is TRBV4-2 and J usage is TRBJ2-2, with 9 positions matching TRBD2. This CDR3 is 15 amino acids long. Trimming cost V 0 bases and J 9 bases; bases outside gene matches: 5. Germline V gene data show CDR1 as LGHNA and CDR2 as YNFKEQ. Written as DNA, the CDR3 is TGTGCCAGCAGCCAAGAGACTAGCGGTATTAGGGAGCTGTTTTTT. Translation gives CASSQETSGIRELFF.

The chain recombines TRBV20-1 with TRBJ1-2; D unclear. CDR1 is DFQATT and CDR2 is SNEGSKA in the germline V gene (reference sequence). Between the trimmed V and J ends, which lost 6 bases and 4 bases, there was a span of 6 bases. This CDR3 has 10 amino acids. CDR3 nucleotide sequence: TGCAGTGCCACGGGCTATGGCTACACCTTC. Translated, it gives CSATGYGYTF.

The sample holds one count of this clone. The chain carries TRBV14 and TRBJ1-2, with D unclear. The CDR3 runs to 13 residues. The V gene lost 0 bases and the J gene lost 7 bases, with 9 bases spanning the gap. Germline CDR1 is SGHDN and CDR2 is FVKESK. CDR3 amino acids: CASSQDPPFGYTF. The CDR3 DNA is TGTGCCAGCAGCCAAGATCCCCCCTTTGGCTACACCTTC.

The chain has TRBV6-6 and TRBJ1-2; 7 positions agree with TRBD1. The CDR3 loop spans 13 amino acids. V was pared by 5 bases and J by 6 bases, with 6 bases of the junction left unmatched. Per germline, CDR1 MNHNY and CDR2 SVGAGI (reference sequence). The CDR3 DNA follows: TGTGCCAGCAGTCAAAGACAGGGTAATGGCTACACCTTC. Translated, it gives CASSQRQGNGYTF.

This chain connects TRBV24-1 to TRBJ2-1, with 7 bases identical to TRBD1. The germline V gene encodes CDR1 KGHDR and CDR2 SFDVKD. V dropped 0 bases and J dropped 3; count of bases not matched to a gene: 4. The CDR3 runs to 16 residues. The DNA of the CDR3 is TGTGCCACCAGTGATTTGGGGACAGCAAACTACAATGAGCAGTTCTTC. Residues: CATSDLGTANYNEQFF.

V usage is TRBV2 and J usage is TRBJ1-6, with D possibly TRBD1 on 5 matching bases. V was clipped by 4 bases and J by 0 bases, with 19 bases between them. The CDR3 extends over 19 amino acids. Germline assignment: CDR1 SNHLY and CDR2 FYNNEI. CDR3 in DNA: TGTGCCAGCAGTGTGGGACTCCGGTCTGGACGCTCCTATAATTCACCCCTCCACTTT. This sequence encodes CASSVGLRSGRSYNSPLHF.

The V and J genes are TRBV20-1 and TRBJ1-1; 8 bases are a match to TRBD1. Germline CDR1 and CDR2: DFQATT and SNEGSKA (reference sequence). This CDR3 comprises 17 residues. V lost 3 bases, J lost 6 bases, and 18 bases stayed unmatched. CDR3 sequence reads: CSASEGEGGTGGSEAFF. DNA of the CDR3: TGCAGTGCTAGTGAGGGGGAAGGGGGCACAGGGGGTTCTGAAGCTTTCTTT.

This chain uses TRBV12-3 or TRBV12-4 with TRBJ2-1; the D is unclear. Trimming took 5 bases from V and 8 from J, leaving 7 bases between them. The CDR3 is made up of 11 amino acids. DNA for the CDR3: TGTGCCAGCAGTCAAGCCTATGAGCAGTTCTTC. Its protein product is CASSQAYEQFF.

This clone was observed a single time. This chain connects TRBV7-9 to TRBJ1-1; no definite D call. Trimming took off 3 bases at V and 0 bases at J, with 11 bases between the two ends. Germline loops: CDR1 SEHNR, CDR2 FQNEAQ (reference sequence). The CDR3 covers 15 residues. CDR3 nucleotides: TGTGCCAGCAGCTTGTTGAGCATCATGAACACTGAAGCTTTCTTT. This encodes CASSLLSIMNTEAFF.

The V gene is TRBV19, the J gene TRBJ2-7; D is perhaps TRBD1 (5 bases). Trimming took off 7 bases at V and 0 bases at J, with 10 bases between the two ends. Germline V CDR1 and CDR2: LNHDA, SQIVND (reference sequence). The CDR3 has 13 amino acids. The CDR3 nucleotides read TGTGCCAGTATTGGGCAGGGCTCCTACGAGCAGTACTTC. The encoded protein is CASIGQGSYEQYF.

This chain links TRBV28 with TRBJ1-1, with TRBD1 as a possible D gene (5 bases). Germline assignment: CDR1 MDHEN and CDR2 SYDVKM. The V end lost 8 bases, the J end lost 4 bases, and 17 bases lay between the germline ends. This CDR3 contains 14 residues. CDR3 nucleotides: TGTGCCAGCCGGCTGGGACTCCTAGGCACTGAAGCTTTCTTT. Translated: CASRLGLLGTEAFF.

V is TRBV7-2 and J is TRBJ2-3, with D perhaps matching TRBD2 (6 bases). The CDR3 is 15 amino acids. V was pared by 5 bases and J by 4 bases, with 16 bases between. Germline V CDR1 and CDR2: SGHTA, FQGNSA. The CDR3 reads CASSPRTIFPDTQYF. The CDR3, as DNA: TGTGCCAGCAGCCCCAGGACTATCTTTCCAGATACGCAGTATTTT.

The gene calls are TRBV15 and TRBJ1-5; D perhaps matches TRBD1 (6 bases). This CDR3 comprises 13 residues. V gave up 5 bases and J gave up 5 bases, with 10 bases separating them. The germline V gene encodes CDR1 LNHNV and CDR2 YYDKDF (reference sequence). CDR3 amino acids: CATSPDRYQPQHF. DNA for the CDR3: TGTGCCACCAGCCCAGACAGGTATCAGCCCCAGCATTTT.